This T cell receptor beta chain originates from a study of vaccination and CD4 T cells after COVID-19 (dated by TCRdb to between 2021 and 2024). A note on the overall study: In the convalescent cohort there were six males and four females, among whom were two Hispanic individuals, seven Caucasians, two Asians and one multiracial person. Two doses of either the Pfizer-BioNTech BNT162b2 vaccine (n=8) or the Moderna mRNA-1273 vaccine (n=2) were administered to participants. In control cultures, a CEFX viral epitope pool was used as positive control, an HIV-1 Nef peptide pool was used as negative control, or no peptide was added. In 10 COVID-19 convalescent patients and a few infection-naive healthy vaccine recipients, researchers compared the spike-specific CD4+ TCR repertoire from before mRNA vaccination with the repertoire from after. For stimulating the cultures, overlapping spike peptide pools were used, derived from SARS-CoV-2 as well as from the common cold coronaviruses HCoV-NL63, HCoV-OC43 and HCoV-229E. Post-COVID blood samples from convalescent patients were collected a median of roughly 100 days after diagnosis, with a range of roughly 30 to 170 days. Post-vaccine blood samples were taken a median of roughly 72 days after the second vaccine dose, with a range of 14 to 241 days. General conclusions and limits of the study: In convalescent patients, a median 86.3% of post-vaccine SARS-CoV-2-reactive clones were detected only after vaccination, and vaccine-specific priming was suggested by this finding. Nearly all vaccine-specific clones in convalescent patients (304 of 307) were mono-reactive for SARS-CoV-2 spike rather than cross-reactive with common cold coronaviruses. Relatively few convalescent patients were included in the study, and early timepoints after natural infection were not analyzed. An increase in the median number of SARS-CoV-2-reactive clonotypes from approximately 23 after infection to 38 after vaccination was observed, but the change was not found to be significant.

Libraries were made using PCR. At the Johns Hopkins FTIC core, DNA from the cultured CD4+ T cells underwent TCR sequencing with the Oncomine TCR Beta short-read assay. Genomic DNA was extracted from the cultured CD4+ T cells with the QIAamp micro DNA kit. The Oncomine TCR Beta libraries from cultured CD4+ T cells were pooled using unique dual indexes and then sequenced on an Illumina iSeq 100. As for the original processing: Non-productive sequences were removed, and CDR3s that did not start with C, did not end with F or W, or were shorter than 7 amino acids were discarded. Antigen-specific clonotypes were identified with the MANAFEST web application by comparing peptide-stimulated wells with reference and other culture wells. Positive clones required FDR below 0.05, an odds ratio above 5, and productive frequency above 0.1% in at least two of three replicate wells. A clonotype was classed as cross-reactive if the clonotype showed significant expansion both in SARS-CoV-2 spike wells and in at least one common cold coronavirus spike condition. Similarity between CDR3 sequences was evaluated in R version 3.6.1 using Levenshtein distances (stringdist) and unrooted phylogenetic trees (ape). The raw public reads went through TCRdb reprocessing: fastp at Q25, MiXCR clone calling, in-frame beta chains kept. Each record represents a unique CDR3 protein, reported with the most common genes and DNA among its rows. For this entry, the V and J calls and clone size follow TCRdb and not the study's own pipeline. Across this sample there are nearly 20,000 distinct CDR3 sequences, with more than 70% seen only once. The ten largest account for about 18% of the sample.

The CDR3 runs 14 residues from the cysteine to the phenylalanine. Of all the DNA, just the CDR3 is kept, 42 bases in frame from base 1. Based on the germline V gene, the CDR1 and CDR2 sequences are SNHLY and FYNNEI. V lost 2 bases and J lost 7 bases; the stretch between them is 12 bases long. Per the publication, the treatment or condition label means: roughly 10-day PBMC culture with coronavirus spike peptide pools or control peptides (ViraFEST assay). The study used the ViraFEST assay, which expanded antigen-specific T cells with peptide pools and then identified expanded clonotypes by TCR sequencing. Healthy vaccine recipients had no prior SARS-CoV-2 infection, confirmed by negative nucleocapsid antibody tests before and after vaccination. Each well held two million PBMCs cultured with roughly 10 ug/ml peptide pools in IMDM containing around 5.5% human AB serum and 9 to 10 IU/ml IL-2. Half of the culture medium was replaced with fresh IL-2-containing medium on days 3 and 7. Once the cells had been in culture for about 10 days, the EasySep CD4+ T cell isolation kit was used to isolate CD4+ T cells by negative selection. PBMCs were separated from whole blood using Ficoll-Paque Plus gradient centrifugation and then either used fresh or cryopreserved at -140C. Triplicate wells were generally used for each culture condition.

This clonotype was found once. What this receptor recognizes is not known. No qualities accompany the bases; no much larger clone lies one base away. A lone read is weak support. The chain employs TRBV2 and TRBJ1-5; TRBD1 is possibly the D segment (5 matching bases). The sample consisted of CD4+ T cells from blood, cultured in vitro, taken after SARS-CoV-2 vaccination. The clonotype was recovered from a human donor who received a COVID-19 vaccine. The encoded CDR3 is CASSEWAGDQPQHF. The sequence in DNA is TGTGCCAGCAGTGAATGGGCGGGGGACCAGCCCCAGCATTTT.